Here is one TCR beta chain with its context. This record belongs to a study of early T cells in non-severe SARS-CoV-2 infection. Each cDNA molecule carried a unique molecular identifier. TCRdb processed the 5' RACE reads anew with MiXCR; each CDR3 protein has one entry. Of 25,000 to 35,000 distinct CDR3 sequences in the sample, approximately 7% are singletons; the top ten hold more than 3.5%. V shed 4 bases and J shed 4 bases, with 10 bases lying between them. The length of the CDR3 is 14 residues. Germline CDR1 reads MGHDK; CDR2 reads SYGVNS. The chain couples TRBV25-1 to TRBJ2-2, with TRBD2 as a possible D gene (5 bases). The sequence came from an adult who was a healthcare worker with PCR-confirmed SARS-CoV-2 infection or an uninfected control (not recorded which). Sequenced: whole blood. The CDR3 DNA is TGTGCCAGCAGTGGTACGGGATTCACCGGGGAGCTGTTTTTT. Its protein is CASSGTGFTGELFF.